This is a list of T cell receptor beta chains from one sample in a study of T cells in narcolepsy. TCRdb's table, derived via immunoSEQ multiplex PCR, lists solely in-frame clones and lacks some. The sample lists around 30,000 clones; over 80% were seen once. Sequenced material: CD45RA- memory CD4+ T cells from PBMCs. The origin of the receptors is a human donor with narcolepsy. The CDR3 runs from the conserved cysteine through the conserved F or W.

v_gene: TRBV5-4
j_gene: TRBJ1-1
CDR3aa: CASSLVSKAEAFF

v_gene: TRBV6-5
j_gene: TRBJ2-3
CDR3aa: CASSSRGGLSTDTQYF

v_gene: TRBV9
j_gene: TRBJ1-3
CDR3aa: CASSQGTSGNTIYF

v_gene: TRBV4-2
j_gene: TRBJ2-3
CDR3aa: CASSQDGPGLADTQYF

v_gene: TRBV30
j_gene: TRBJ1-2
CDR3aa: CATDVGNYGYTF

v_gene: TRBV19
j_gene: TRBJ2-7
CDR3aa: CASSPPRGAGTYEQYF

v_gene: TRBV29-1
j_gene: TRBJ2-5
CDR3aa: CSVESSFPRGETQYF

v_gene: TRBV4-2
j_gene: TRBJ2-3
CDR3aa: CASSQEGQPTDTQYF

v_gene: TRBV5-4
j_gene: TRBJ2-7
CDR3aa: CASSPSGGLTYEQYF

v_gene: TRBV23-1
j_gene: TRBJ1-4
CDR3aa: CDTRDQEEKLFF

v_gene: TRBV30
j_gene: TRBJ1-2
CDR3aa: CAWSVKGRDGYTF

v_gene: TRBV25-1
j_gene: TRBJ1-4
CDR3aa: CASSERAGPVNEKLFF

v_gene: TRBV19
j_gene: TRBJ1-5
CDR3aa: CASSLGRSNQPQHF

v_gene: TRBV9
j_gene: TRBJ2-3
CDR3aa: CASSLTDRGLDTDTQYF

v_gene: TRBV1
j_gene: TRBJ2-1
CDR3aa: CTSSQDQARPGYNEQFF

v_gene: TRBV18
j_gene: TRBJ2-2
CDR3aa: CASSPRGELFF

v_gene: TRBV19
j_gene: TRBJ1-1
CDR3aa: CASSPQGSASTEAFF

v_gene: TRBV7-3
j_gene: TRBJ1-6
CDR3aa: CASSLSGPSNSPLHF

v_gene: TRBV28
j_gene: TRBJ1-5
CDR3aa: CASSFIGADQPQHF

v_gene: TRBV5-4
j_gene: TRBJ2-7
CDR3aa: CASSHMGTSGGYEQYF

v_gene: TRBV11-2
j_gene: TRBJ2-3
CDR3aa: CASSSRSNPTDTQYF

v_gene: TRBV28
j_gene: TRBJ1-1
CDR3aa: CASTGGVNTEAFF